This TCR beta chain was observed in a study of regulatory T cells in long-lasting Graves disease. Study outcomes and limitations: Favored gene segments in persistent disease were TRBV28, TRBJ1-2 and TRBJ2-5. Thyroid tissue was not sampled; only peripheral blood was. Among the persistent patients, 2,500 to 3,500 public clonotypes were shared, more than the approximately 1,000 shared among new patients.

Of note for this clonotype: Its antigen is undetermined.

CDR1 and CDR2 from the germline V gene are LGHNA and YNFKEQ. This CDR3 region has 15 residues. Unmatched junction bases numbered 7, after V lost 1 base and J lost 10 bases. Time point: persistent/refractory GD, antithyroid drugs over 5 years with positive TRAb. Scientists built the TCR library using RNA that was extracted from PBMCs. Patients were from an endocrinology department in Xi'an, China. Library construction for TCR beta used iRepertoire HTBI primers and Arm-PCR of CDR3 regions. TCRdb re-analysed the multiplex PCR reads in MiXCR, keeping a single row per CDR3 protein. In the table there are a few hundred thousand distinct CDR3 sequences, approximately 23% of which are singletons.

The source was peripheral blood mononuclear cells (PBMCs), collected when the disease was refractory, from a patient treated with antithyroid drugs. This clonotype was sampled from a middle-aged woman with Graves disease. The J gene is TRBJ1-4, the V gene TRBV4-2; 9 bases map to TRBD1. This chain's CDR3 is CASSQVADRGGKLFF. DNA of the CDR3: TGTGCCAGCAGCCAAGTTGCGGACAGGGGAGGAAAACTGTTTTTT.